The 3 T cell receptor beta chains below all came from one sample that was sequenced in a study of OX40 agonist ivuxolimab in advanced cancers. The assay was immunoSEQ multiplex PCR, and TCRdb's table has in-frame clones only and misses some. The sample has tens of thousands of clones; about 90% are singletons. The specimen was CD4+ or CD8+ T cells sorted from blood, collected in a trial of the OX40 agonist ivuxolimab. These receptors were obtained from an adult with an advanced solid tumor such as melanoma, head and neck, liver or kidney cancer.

The CDR3 DNA is TGTGCCAGCAGCCCAACTGAGACAGGGATCGGGCTCGAGCAGTACTTC. It codes for CASSPTETGIGLEQYF. J is TRBJ2-7 and V is TRBV9; 7 bases map to TRBD1. CDR3 length equals 16 residues. The germline V gene encodes CDR1 SGDLS and CDR2 YYNGEE. With 4 bases clipped from V and 6 bases from J, the junction kept 16 bases outside the gene matches.

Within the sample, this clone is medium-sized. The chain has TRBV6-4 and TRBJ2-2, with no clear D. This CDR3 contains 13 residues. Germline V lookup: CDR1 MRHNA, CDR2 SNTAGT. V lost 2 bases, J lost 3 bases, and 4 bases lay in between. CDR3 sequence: CASSDRDTGELFF. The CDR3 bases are TGTGCCAGCAGTGACAGGGACACCGGGGAGCTGTTTTTT.

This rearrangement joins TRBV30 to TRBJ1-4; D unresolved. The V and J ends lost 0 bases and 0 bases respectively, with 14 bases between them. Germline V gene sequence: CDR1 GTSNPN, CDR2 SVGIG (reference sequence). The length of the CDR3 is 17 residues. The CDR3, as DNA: TGTGCCTGGAGTGTGGTTTCCCCTTATGCAACTAATGAAAAACTGTTTTTT. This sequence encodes CAWSVVSPYATNEKLFF.